These 32 T cell receptor beta chains were sequenced from one sample in a study of T cell repertoires in cytomegalovirus infection. For these TCRs, the target antigens are not known. In TCRdb, the reads were re-called with MiXCR into one record per CDR3 protein. This sample has a few hundred thousand distinct CDR3 sequences; 40% occur once, and the top ten carry 48%. This specimen consisted of cultured PBMCs, obtained from culture after CMV antigen stimulation. These TCRs come from a human donor in good health (CMV status not recorded). Some clones in this sample may be carry-over from other donors' samples.

This clonotype was observed a few times. The V and J genes are TRBV6-2 or TRBV6-3 and TRBJ2-5, with D perhaps TRBD2 (5 bases). V was pared by 8 bases and J by 2 bases, with 18 bases between. CDR1 and CDR2 (germline): MNHEY, SVGEGT. CDR3 size: 15 residues. The DNA of the CDR3 is TGTGCCAGCTGCCGCCCGGGAATGATACAAGAGACCCAGTACTTC. This gives the protein CASCRPGMIQETQYF.

This clonotype was seen once. The rearrangement joins TRBV5-6 to TRBJ2-7, with a tentative D call TRBD1 (5 bases). Germline CDR1 reads SGHDT; CDR2 reads YYEEEE. CDR3 length equals 13 residues. Trimming left V 9 bases short and J 3 bases short, with 16 bases between. The CDR3 loop is CATAAGPGYEQYF. For the CDR3, the DNA is TGTGCCACCGCCGCAGGGCCAGGCTACGAGCAGTACTTC.

The V call is TRBV7-2, the J call TRBJ1-6; no clear D. The V end was cut by 8 bases, the J end by 7 bases, with 12 bases between. The germline CDR1 and CDR2 sequences are SGHTA and FQGNSA. This CDR3 is built from 13 residues. The CDR3 here is CASGGWTNSPLHF. The CDR3 bases are TGTGCCAGCGGAGGGTGGACGAATTCACCCCTCCACTTT.

This clonotype was recorded a few times. The chain recombines TRBV7-2 with TRBJ1-2; the match to TRBD1 covers 7 bases. J gave up 1 base and V 5 bases, and 10 bases lay outside the gene matches. The CDR3 contains 16 residues. Per the germline V gene, CDR1 is SGHTA and CDR2 is FQGNSA. The CDR3 spells CASSPRQGFSNYGYTF. Written as DNA, the CDR3 is TGTGCCAGCAGCCCCAGACAGGGTTTCAGTAACTATGGCTACACCTTC.

A few counts support this clonotype. The gene calls are TRBV7-9 and TRBJ2-7; tentatively, D is TRBD2 (6 bases). From germline, CDR1 is SEHNR and CDR2 FQNEAQ (reference sequence). The CDR3 runs 13 residues. Trimming cost V 5 bases and J 5 bases, with 13 bases left between them. The CDR3 region is CASSPGSGNEQYF. The CDR3 region has the DNA TGTGCCAGCAGCCCCGGGAGTGGTAACGAGCAGTACTTC.

In this sample, this clonotype turned up a few times. This chain joins TRBV5-6 and TRBJ1-3; weak D call: TRBD1 (5 bases). Germline lookup yields CDR1 SGHDT and CDR2 YYEEEE. The CDR3 contains 14 residues. V lost 3 bases and J lost 1, with 8 bases in between. This CDR3 reads CASSSRQSGNTIYF. DNA for the CDR3: TGTGCCAGCAGCTCACGACAGTCTGGAAACACCATATATTTT.

This chain joins TRBV6-5 and TRBJ2-7; TRBD2 matches 7 bases. CDR1 MNHEY and CDR2 SVGAGI come from the germline V gene. The CDR3 runs 18 residues. Trimming at V came to 6 bases and at J to 2 bases, leaving 19 bases not matched to a gene. CDR3 bases: TGTGCCAGCAGCGGACGCGGGGGAGCGGGCAGGGAGCCCTACGAGCAGTACTTC. It translates to CASSGRGGAGREPYEQYF.

The chain is built from TRBV6-1 and TRBJ2-1; 7 bases agree with TRBD1. The germline gives CDR1 MNHNS, CDR2 SASEGT. The CDR3 covers 15 residues. The V and J ends lost 2 bases and 10 bases, in that order; junction bases with no gene match: 11. CDR3 nucleotides: TGTGCCAGCAGTGAATTGAGGGGGCCCCTTGGCGAGCAGTTCTTC. Residues: CASSELRGPLGEQFF.

The chain recombines TRBV19 with TRBJ1-1; 7 bases map to TRBD1. The CDR3 is 13 amino acids. CDR1 is LNHDA and CDR2 is SQIVND in the germline V gene (reference sequence). Trimming removed 3 bases from V and 3 bases from J; junction bases left unmatched: 1. The DNA for the CDR3 is TGTGCCAGTAGTATTCAGGGGGACACTGAAGCTTTCTTT. This gives the protein CASSIQGDTEAFF.

There are a few counts of this clonotype. This chain's CDR3 is CASSLGFGTGSYEQYF. CDR3 nucleotide sequence: TGTGCCAGCAGCTTAGGTTTCGGGACAGGGTCCTACGAGCAGTACTTC. The genes are TRBV7-9 and TRBJ2-7; 9 bases agree with TRBD1. The CDR3 covers 16 residues. The germline gives CDR1 SEHNR, CDR2 FQNEAQ (reference sequence). The V gene end was trimmed by 1 base and the J gene end by 1 base; junction bases not matched to a gene: 5.

This clonotype has only a few counts. The V and J genes are TRBV6-1 and TRBJ2-2; maybe TRBD2 (6 bases). CDR1 and CDR2 (germline): MNHNS, SASEGT. The V gene lost 11 bases and the J gene lost 9 bases, with 19 bases spanning the gap. This CDR3 region has 13 residues. This CDR3 is CAASRTSNRELFF. CDR3 nucleotides: TGTGCCGCCTCCAGAACTAGCAACCGGGAGCTGTTTTTT.

This chain links TRBV6-2 or TRBV6-3 with TRBJ2-1; TRBD2 matches 14 bases. V dropped 6 bases and J dropped 9; count of bases not matched to a gene: 19. The CDR3 runs to 19 residues. Germline V lookup: CDR1 MNHEY, CDR2 SVGEGT. CDR3 protein: CASSKPGTSGSFQAGEQFF. Here the CDR3 DNA reads TGTGCCAGCAGCAAGCCCGGGACTAGCGGGAGCTTTCAGGCCGGTGAGCAGTTCTTC.

This clonotype was detected a few times. The rearrangement uses TRBV6-1 and TRBJ2-1, with 8 bases matching TRBD2. The CDR3 extends over 14 amino acids. The ends lost 4 bases at V and 11 bases at J; junction bases unmatched: 10. Germline V CDR1 and CDR2: MNHNS, SASEGT. CDR3 region: CASSALPYSGKQFF. CDR3 nucleotides: TGTGCCAGCAGTGCCCTACCCTATAGCGGGAAGCAGTTCTTC.

This clonotype appeared many times. The chain recombines TRBV7-2 with TRBJ2-3, with 12 bases fitting TRBD2. With V trimmed by 3 bases and J by 4 bases, 11 bases remained unmatched. The CDR3 is 18 amino acids. The germline V gene has CDR1 SGHTA and CDR2 FQGNSA. CDR3 DNA: TGTGCCAGCAGCTTTGGGCTAGCGGGGGGGCTTGACGCAGATACGCAGTATTTT. This gives the protein CASSFGLAGGLDADTQYF. Combining the CDR3 with reference TRBV7-2 and TRBJ2-3 gives the whole variable domain GAGVSQSPSNKVTEKGKDVELRCDPISGHTALYWYRQSLGQGLEFLIYFQGNSAPDKSGLPSDRFSAERTGGSVSTLTIQRTQQEDSAVYLCASSFGLAGGLDADTQYFGPGTRLTVL.

In this sample, this clonotype turned up a few times. The chain recombines TRBV13 with TRBJ1-1; D gene ambiguous. V lost 2 bases and J lost 0, with 10 bases in between. The CDR3 runs 15 residues. Germline V gives CDR1 PRHDT, CDR2 FYEKMQ (reference sequence). CDR3 loop: CASSLRLGMNTEAFF. CDR3 nucleotide sequence: TGTGCCAGCAGCTTAAGGCTGGGTATGAACACTGAAGCTTTCTTT.

This clonotype has more than one count but fewer than ten. This chain uses TRBV7-9 with TRBJ2-1; TRBD1 aligns across 8 bases. The CDR3 sequence is 14 residues long. Germline-derived CDR1 and CDR2 are SEHNR and FQNEAQ (reference sequence). After removal of 7 bases from V and 5 bases from J, the junction contained 7 bases not matched to a gene. The CDR3 bases are TGTGCCAGCATCCCGACAGGGGACCACAATGAGCAGTTCTTC. This translates into CASIPTGDHNEQFF.

This chain links TRBV28 with TRBJ2-4; D ambiguous. The V and J ends lost 7 bases and 0 bases respectively, with 13 bases between them. This CDR3 spans 15 amino acids. Germline lookup yields CDR1 MDHEN and CDR2 SYDVKM. The CDR3 loop is CASTGPLLAKNIQYF. The CDR3 coding sequence is TGTGCCAGCACCGGCCCCCTATTAGCCAAAAACATTCAGTACTTC.

This clonotype occurred a few times. The rearrangement links TRBV6-5 to TRBJ2-7; TRBD1 agrees at 8 bases. The CDR3 covers 15 residues. Germline trimming cut 6 bases from V and 3 bases from J; bases unmatched to any gene: 10. The germline V gene has CDR1 MNHEY and CDR2 SVGAGI. CDR3 bases: TGTGCCAGCAGAGGACCTCGGACAGGGATCTACGAGCAGTACTTC. Its translation is CASRGPRTGIYEQYF.

This clonotype was found a few times. This sequence joins TRBV12-3 or TRBV12-4 and TRBJ1-5, with 8 bases that match TRBD1. There are 14 residues in the CDR3. With V trimmed by 5 bases and J by 2 bases, 2 bases remained unmatched. The CDR3 is CASSDRGGNQPQHF. The CDR3 coding sequence is TGTGCCAGCAGTGACAGGGGAGGCAATCAGCCCCAGCATTTT.

The chain joins TRBV6-6 to TRBJ1-6; possibly TRBD1 for D (6 bases). Trimming cost V 5 bases and J 7 bases, with 15 bases left between them. There are 15 residues in the CDR3. The germline CDR1 and CDR2 sequences are MNHNY and SVGAGI (reference sequence). CDR3 sequence: CASSGQTGENSPLHF. CDR3 DNA: TGTGCCAGCAGTGGCCAGACAGGAGAAAATTCACCCCTCCACTTT.

J is TRBJ2-3 and V is TRBV7-2; tentative D call: TRBD2 (7 bases). The CDR3 contains 20 residues. Germline assignment: CDR1 SGHTA and CDR2 FQGNSA. The ends were cut back, 4 bases at V and 5 bases at J, with 31 bases in the middle. In DNA, the CDR3 is TGTGCCAGCAGCTCTCAACCCGCCGCCCGGGGGGCGGGAGTTGGAGATACGCAGTATTTT. Its translation: CASSSQPAARGAGVGDTQYF.

V gene TRBV2 combines with J gene TRBJ1-1, with TRBD1 as a possible D gene (5 bases). The CDR3 loop spans 15 amino acids. Trimming left V 3 bases short and J 1 base short, with 12 bases between. Germline values: CDR1 SNHLY, CDR2 FYNNEI. In DNA, the CDR3 is TGTGCCAGCAGTGATTGGGGGTCTGGGAACACTGAAGCTTTCTTT. It codes for CASSDWGSGNTEAFF.

The chain is built from TRBV7-2 and TRBJ2-5; the D is unclear. Germline CDR1 SGHTA, CDR2 FQGNSA. The CDR3 extends over 14 amino acids. Trimming took 1 base from V and 5 from J, leaving 11 bases between them. CDR3 nucleotides: TGTGCCAGCAGCTTAGATATTGGGCGGGAGACCCAGTACTTC. Amino acids: CASSLDIGRETQYF.

The chain joins TRBV12-3 or TRBV12-4 to TRBJ1-1; maybe TRBD1 (5 bases). Trimming pared 2 bases from V and 7 bases from J, leaving 14 bases between. The CDR3 sequence is 14 residues long. In DNA, the CDR3 is TGTGCCAGCAGTTTAAGGGGCTCCGGCAGTGAAGCTTTCTTT. Encoded protein: CASSLRGSGSEAFF.

The table lists this clonotype with a few counts. The chain joins TRBV7-6 to TRBJ2-3, with D unclear. V was clipped by 2 bases and J by 4 bases, with 7 bases between them. Per germline, CDR1 SGHVS and CDR2 FNYEAQ. The CDR3 runs to 13 residues. CDR3 amino acids: CASSLPGSDTQYF. CDR3 DNA sequence: TGTGCCAGCAGCTTACCCGGGTCAGATACGCAGTATTTT.

The V gene is TRBV6-8, the J gene TRBJ2-5; 11 bases agree with TRBD2. Per germline, CDR1 MNHGY and CDR2 SAAAGT. The CDR3 loop spans 15 amino acids. V lost 5 bases and J lost 2; bases outside the gene matches: 4. CDR3 bases: TGTGCCAGCAGTACTTGGACTAGCGGGCAAGAGACCCAGTACTTC. It encodes CASSTWTSGQETQYF.

Only one count was recorded for this clonotype. The chain carries TRBV19 and TRBJ2-7; maybe TRBD2 (8 bases). In germline, CDR1 is LNHDA, CDR2 SQIVND (reference sequence). This CDR3 spans 16 amino acids. The V end was cut by 6 bases, the J end by 2 bases, with 20 bases between. The CDR3 loop is CASSTRGAGGTYEQYF. CDR3 sequence (DNA): TGTGCCAGTAGCACCAGGGGGGCGGGAGGCACCTACGAGCAGTACTTC. Drawing the rest from reference TRBV19 and TRBJ2-7, the complete variable domain is DGGITQSPKYLFRKEGQNVTLSCEQNLNHDAMYWYRQDPGQGLRLIYYSQIVNDFQKGDIAEGYSVSREKKESFPLTVTSAQKNPTAFYLCASSTRGAGGTYEQYFGPGTRLTVT.

This CDR3 is CASSFVTGHYATNEKLFF. In DNA form, the CDR3 reads TGTGCCAGCAGTTTTGTCACAGGCCACTATGCAACTAATGAAAAACTGTTTTTT. V gene TRBV28 combines with J gene TRBJ1-4; TRBD1 is a possible D gene (5 bases). Germline V gene sequence: CDR1 MDHEN, CDR2 SYDVKM. This CDR3 has 18 residues. V lost 3 bases and J lost 0, with 17 bases in between.

The CDR3 sequence is CASSTPRSGTEAFF. In DNA form, the CDR3 reads TGTGCCAGCAGCACCCCCCGGTCGGGGACTGAAGCTTTCTTT. The V and J genes are TRBV12-3 or TRBV12-4 and TRBJ1-1; no firm D call. Trimming left V 6 bases short and J 5 bases short, with 16 bases between. The CDR3 sequence is 14 residues long.

The chain combines TRBV28 with TRBJ1-1, with a weak D call TRBD1 (6 bases). The CDR3 contains 12 residues. Germline loops: CDR1 MDHEN, CDR2 SYDVKM. With 1 base removed from V and 8 bases from J, the gap between germline ends came to 8 bases. In nucleotides, the CDR3 is TGTGCCAGCAGTTTATTTCAGGGGGAAGCTTTCTTT. This encodes CASSLFQGEAFF.

The gene calls are TRBV19 and TRBJ2-7; D is unresolved. Germline CDR1 and CDR2: LNHDA and SQIVND (reference sequence). V lost 8 bases to trimming and J lost 4 bases, with 12 bases between them. This CDR3 region has 12 residues. The CDR3 sequence is CASGSFGYEQYF. In DNA form, the CDR3 reads TGTGCCAGTGGATCTTTTGGGTACGAGCAGTACTTC.

This chain uses TRBV6-5 with TRBJ2-5, with 7 positions matching TRBD2. Per the germline V gene, CDR1 is MNHEY and CDR2 is SVGAGI. Unmatched junction bases numbered 6, after V lost 0 bases and J lost 5 bases. The length of the CDR3 is 15 residues. The CDR3 reads CASSYSRTRGETQYF. DNA for the CDR3: TGTGCCAGCAGTTACTCGAGGACTAGGGGTGAGACCCAGTACTTC.